This T cell receptor (beta chain) is from a study of T cells in Graves' hyperthyroidism and ophthalmopathy. Germline assignment: CDR1 MNHEY and CDR2 SVGEGT. The CDR3 is 13 amino acids. V was clipped by 6 bases and J by 3 bases, with 12 bases between them. The CDR3 regions of TCR beta were amplified from RNA transcripts. When the TCR CDR3 underwent first-round RT-PCR, the HTBI primer set was used. TCRdb redid the calling of the multiplex PCR reads with MiXCR, one entry per CDR3 protein. Of roughly 300,000 distinct CDR3 sequences in the sample, around a quarter were seen once. This receptor was taken from a man aged 35-49 years with Graves' hyperthyroidism that later progressed to Graves' ophthalmopathy. What was sequenced was blood. The V call is TRBV6-2 or TRBV6-3, the J call TRBJ2-7; D possibly corresponds to TRBD2 (6 bases). The CDR3 reads CASRLGLIYEQYF. CDR3 sequence (DNA): TGTGCCAGCAGGCTTGGACTAATCTACGAGCAGTACTTC.